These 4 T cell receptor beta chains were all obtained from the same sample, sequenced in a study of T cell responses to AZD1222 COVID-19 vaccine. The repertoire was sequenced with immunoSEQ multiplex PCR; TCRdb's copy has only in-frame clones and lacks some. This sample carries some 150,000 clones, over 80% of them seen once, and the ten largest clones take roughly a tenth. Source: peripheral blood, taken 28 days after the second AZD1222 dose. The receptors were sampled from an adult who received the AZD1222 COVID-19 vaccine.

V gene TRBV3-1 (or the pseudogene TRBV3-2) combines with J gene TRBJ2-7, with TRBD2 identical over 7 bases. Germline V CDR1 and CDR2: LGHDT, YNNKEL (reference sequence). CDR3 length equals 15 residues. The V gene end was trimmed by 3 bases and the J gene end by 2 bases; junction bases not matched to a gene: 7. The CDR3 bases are TGTGCCAGCAGCCACCCACTAGCGTTAACCTACGAGCAGTACTTC. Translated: CASSHPLALTYEQYF.

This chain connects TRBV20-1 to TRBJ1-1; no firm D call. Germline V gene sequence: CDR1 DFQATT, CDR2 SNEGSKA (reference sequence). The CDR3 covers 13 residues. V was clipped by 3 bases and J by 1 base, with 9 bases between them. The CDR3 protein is CSASRSGNTEAFF. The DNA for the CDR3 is TGCAGTGCTAGTCGGTCTGGGAACACTGAAGCTTTCTTT.

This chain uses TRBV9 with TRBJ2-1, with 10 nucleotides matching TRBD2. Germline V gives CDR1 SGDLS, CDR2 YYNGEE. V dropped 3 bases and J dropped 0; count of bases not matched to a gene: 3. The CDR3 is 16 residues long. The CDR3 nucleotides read TGTGCCAGCAGCGCTTCTAGCGGGGGCTCCTACAATGAGCAGTTCTTC. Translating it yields CASSASSGGSYNEQFF. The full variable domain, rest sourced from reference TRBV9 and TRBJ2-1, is DSGVTQTPKHLITATGQRVTLRCSPRSGDLSVYWYQQSLDQGLQFLIQYYNGEERAKGNILERFSAQQFPDLHSELNLSSLELGDSALYFCASSASSGGSYNEQFFGPGTRLTVL.

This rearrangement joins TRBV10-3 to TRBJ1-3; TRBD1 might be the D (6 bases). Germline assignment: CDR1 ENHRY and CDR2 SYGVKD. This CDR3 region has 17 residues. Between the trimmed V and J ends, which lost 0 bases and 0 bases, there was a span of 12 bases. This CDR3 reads CAISESPGASSGNTIYF. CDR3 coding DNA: TGTGCCATCAGTGAGTCACCAGGGGCTTCCTCTGGAAACACCATATATTTT.